Reported below is one T cell receptor beta chain. This receptor's antigen is unknown. Base-call qualities are not available, and no considerably larger clone is one nucleotide away. The cohort was made up of approximately 670 healthy bone marrow donors. At the time of sampling, every cohort member was nominally healthy, though immune exposures that went unrecorded were likely present. The donor was CMV seronegative and belonged to the group of over 300 seronegative cohort members. Each donor provided a peripheral blood sample, and peripheral blood mononuclear cells were used for TCR beta sequencing. The Qiagen DNeasy Blood Extraction Kit was used to extract genomic DNA from the blood cell samples. This record comes from a study of cytomegalovirus exposure and HLA in healthy donors (dated by TCRdb to about 2017). Looking at the study overall: In an earlier analysis of 587 of the donors, 250 to 350 Gb of sequence data and 90 million to 130 million unique TCR beta sequences from roughly 200 million T cells were reported. Of the 398 genotyped donors, 75% to 85% were placed in the genetic ancestry cluster associated with self-reported Caucasian donors. Approximately 330 gigabases of sequencing data and around 80 million unique TCR sequences made up an early release that covered 640 HLA-typed donors. A later genetic analysis took genome-wide SNP genotypes for 398 of the 666 donors and used that subset as a discovery cohort. A separate validation cohort of some 130 different subjects was used in addition to the roughly 620-subject first cohort. Rather than using new phenotypic data, the later analysis identified candidate immune exposures from TCR beta sequences and from how often those sequences occurred across donors. Across around 400 genotyped donors of the cohort, an average of about 200,000 unique TCR beta nucleotide sequences per donor were sequenced, and roughly 17% of those sequences were non-productive. All discovery cohort repertoires had been generated using a single sequencing platform. Both class I and class II loci were covered by HLA typing, at four-digit resolution. Because of strong linkage in the cohort, roughly five DR-DQ haplotypes were treated as single units for association and clustering. Typing coverage varied by locus: about 629-630 donors for A, B, C, DRB1 and DQB1; more than 500 for DQA1; about 570 for DPA1; some 470 for DPB1. The study aimed to test whether cataloging public T cell receptors could reveal signatures of past pathogen exposure. To study patterns of TCR occurrence, a later analysis re-analyzed previously published TCR beta repertoires from 650 to 750 donors and added high-resolution HLA genotyping. To decide whether each TCR beta V gene segment behaved as functional or pseudogenic, an earlier analysis of over 500 of the donors relied on high-throughput TCR beta sequencing. The study profiled the T cell repertoires of approximately 700 subjects by immunosequencing and related them to cytomegalovirus serostatus. The study combined high-throughput TCR immunosequencing, statistical association of individual TCRs with disease status, and machine learning to predict cytomegalovirus infection status. Alongside the repertoire data, information on donor age, sex, ethnicity and CMV serostatus was compiled. The investigation overall reported the following: Broadly in line with IMGT annotations, most TCR beta V segments showed up in productive rearrangements about 87% or about 30% of the time in an earlier analysis of several hundred of the donors. Most TCR sequences were seen in very few donors, while some public TCRs were found in many individuals. Linkage disequilibrium might explain the correlated functional status among segregating V segments, but an unknown experimental factor could not be excluded. The only immune exposure information available for the cohort was CMV serostatus. Because counts were too low, more than 15 rarely observed V segments, including chromosome 9 orphons, were excluded from the earlier analysis of some 590 of the donors. According to a later analysis, most CMV-associated TCR beta chains appeared to be HLA-restricted, and the HLA associations seemed to be driven largely by CMV exposure. According to a later analysis, parvovirus B19, influenza, CMV and Epstein-Barr virus appeared linked to several top co-occurrence clusters. In vitro tests confirmed that three of the cytomegalovirus-associated TCR beta chains recognize cytomegalovirus antigens. Assigning TCR associations to individual alleles was difficult when HLA alleles, especially DR and DQ, strongly co-occurred. Some IMGT-functional V segments, including TRBV6-2 and TRBV6-3, could not be told apart with the 87-base-pair reads, so those segments were excluded. Sequencing depth was assumed to be roughly uniform across donors in the presence/absence analyses, though that assumption may not hold. In a later analysis, some 18,000 TCR beta sequences were associated with specific HLA alleles at a false discovery rate of 0.05. A cluster of highly shared sequence variants was judged likely to be a technical artifact of the sequencing pipeline. An association between a missense DCLRE1C variant and V-gene and J-gene trimming of TCR beta chains was found in a later genetic analysis and replicated in an independent cohort. The classifier was reported to diagnose cytomegalovirus status with high specificity and sensitivity in both the original and validation cohorts. Because some donors lacked HLA typing at each locus, the association tests relied only on the typed subset. According to the authors, the approach could potentially be generalized to other disease states and immunological phenotypes. A further reported finding was that TCR beta sequences accurately predicted the HLA-A and HLA-B alleles for most subjects in the first cohort. A later analysis found that HLA-associated TCR beta chains were more clonally expanded and had lower generation probabilities than equally common non-associated chains. The cohort was sequenced for TCR beta chains only, and without alpha or paired-chain data the features that could be detected were limited. In a later analysis, the rate of TCR association differed among HLA loci, with DRB1 alleles having the most associated TCRs and HLA-C alleles having the fewest. The study listed 150 to 200 TCR beta chains as associated with cytomegalovirus. According to a later genetic analysis, donors in an Asian-associated ancestry cluster had fewer N-insertions in productive TCRs than the approximately 610-donor mean.

V loses 5 bases, J loses 8 bases, and the germline ends lie 10 bases apart. The CDR3 covers 12 residues, taking in both the cysteine and the phenylalanine. Of the read, only the CDR3 DNA is kept; its 36 bases are in frame from base 1. CDR1 and CDR2 are read off the germline V gene (reference sequence) as WNHNN and SYGVQD. Library preparation was by the immunoSEQ multiplex PCR assay. For the multiplex PCR, a mixture combining 60 forward primers for TCR Vbeta segments and 13 reverse primers for TCR Jbeta segments was used. The CDR3 region of rearranged TCR beta genes was amplified from genomic DNA by a multiplex PCR assay. On the Illumina HiSeq System, the amplified TCR beta libraries were sequenced as 87-base-pair reads. In the authors' own workflow: A later analysis counted tens of millions of unique TCR beta chains across the 600 to 850 repertoires, and around 9.9 million of these chains were shared by at least two donors. A nearest-neighbor algorithm error-corrected the raw reads and collapsed the reads into unique sequences, merging closely related sequences to remove PCR and sequencing errors. Alignment of CDR3 sequences to IMGT reference sequences was used to assign V, D and J gene segments. For a sequence to be retained, a match of at least six nucleotides was required to both a V gene segment and a J gene segment. Rearrangements were classified as productive when the CDR3 lacked stop codons and remained in frame with V and J, and all other rearrangements were classified as non-productive. CDR3 was defined by IMGT convention, running from the second conserved V-encoded cysteine to the conserved J-encoded phenylalanine. The earlier analysis of 550 to 650 of the donors excluded any sequence lacking an unambiguous match to a single V gene segment. An earlier analysis of some 610 of the donors called V segments functional above 56.7% productive rearrangements and segregating when the between-donor standard deviation exceeded 5%. A statistical classification framework was developed to diagnose cytomegalovirus status using the catalog of TCR beta chain sequences. V and J gene assignment, in a later analysis, came from comparing TCR nucleotide sequences with IMGT/GENE-DB human TR gene sequences. In a later analysis, CDR3 sequences and most-parsimonious VDJ recombination scenarios were assigned using the TCRdist pipeline. In a later analysis, every TCR beta chain was defined by the combination of its CDR3 amino acid sequence and its V-gene family, and reads without a unique V-gene family were dropped. As a way to deal with suspected cross-contamination and a sequencing artifact, a later analysis dropped 450 to 600 nucleotide sequences that were highly shared and had low generation probability. In a later analysis, a clonal expansion index for each public chain was calculated from normalized within-repertoire ranks of inferred template counts. Generation probabilities in a later analysis came from a VDJ recombination model fitted to out-of-frame rearrangements, and those results were checked against IGoR. Hypergeometric tests were used in a later analysis to score TCR-TCR, TCR-HLA and TCR-CMV co-occurrence, with a repertoire-size bias correction applied to the TCR pairs. To estimate false discovery rates, a later analysis permuted the HLA or CMV assignments 20 times. In a later analysis, co-occurring TCRs were grouped with DBSCAN, and TCRdist sequence similarity was added when clustering was performed within HLA-allele-positive subsets. Repertoires with fewer than 30,000 or more than 120,000 public chains, plus five repertoires with anomalous nucleotide sharing, were excluded from co-occurrence clustering. Here the immuneACCESS table is served through TCRdb, limited to in-frame sequences with V and J called. Missing clones are a known gap in these copies; in checked studies unresolved V genes cover under half, and the rest lacks a known reason. V and J calls plus clone size are reproduced from that table; the DNA served to infer D and trimming. The sample includes 200,000 to 250,000 clones, with around 82% observed a single time. Of the sample, just under 3% falls within the top ten clones.

This sequence uses TRBV10-1 and TRBJ2-1, and TRBD1 may be the D gene, going by 6 matching bases. The sequenced material came from PBMCs. The receptor was derived from a woman aged 25 to 39 in good health and CMV-seronegative. The DNA is TGCGCCAGCAGTACAGGGTCACATGAGCAGTTCTTC. It specifies CASSTGSHEQFF.